The clone carrying this T cell receptor (beta chain) has more than one count but fewer than ten. The data derive from a study of blood T cell repertoires in COVID-19. Looking at the study overall: Samples taken during acute and convalescent COVID-19 were collected in the United States, Italy and Spain. PBMCs, B-cell-depleted T cells, or T cells provided the cDNA or gDNA that made up the material.

In the original analysis: Quantification of nucleated cells was approximated via reference gene primer amplification. The protocol was immunoSEQ multiplex PCR, while the TCRdb copy is restricted to in-frame clones and leaves out a portion. That table is the source of V, J and clone size, and D and trimming were worked out from the DNA. The sample has roughly 250,000 clones, around 87% seen once. Germline V gives CDR1 GTSNPN, CDR2 SVGIG (reference sequence). The CDR3 contains 15 residues. V shed 0 bases and J shed 7 bases, with 16 bases lying between them. This chain connects TRBV30 to TRBJ1-5, with TRBD1 as a possible D gene (5 bases). The source material was peripheral blood. This sequence was found in a woman aged 45-60 years with acute or convalescent COVID-19. CDR3 DNA sequence: TGTGCCTGGAGTGTAGGATGGCAGGGAAGGCAGCCCCAGCATTTT. It is translated as CAWSVGWQGRQPQHF. Based on the CDR3 plus reference TRBV30 and TRBJ1-5, the full variable domain is SQTIHQWPATLVQPVGSPLSLECTVEGTSNPNLYWYRQAAGRGLQLLFYSVGIGQISSEVPQNLSASRPQDRQFILSSKKLLLSDSGFYLCAWSVGWQGRQPQHFGDGTRLSIL.